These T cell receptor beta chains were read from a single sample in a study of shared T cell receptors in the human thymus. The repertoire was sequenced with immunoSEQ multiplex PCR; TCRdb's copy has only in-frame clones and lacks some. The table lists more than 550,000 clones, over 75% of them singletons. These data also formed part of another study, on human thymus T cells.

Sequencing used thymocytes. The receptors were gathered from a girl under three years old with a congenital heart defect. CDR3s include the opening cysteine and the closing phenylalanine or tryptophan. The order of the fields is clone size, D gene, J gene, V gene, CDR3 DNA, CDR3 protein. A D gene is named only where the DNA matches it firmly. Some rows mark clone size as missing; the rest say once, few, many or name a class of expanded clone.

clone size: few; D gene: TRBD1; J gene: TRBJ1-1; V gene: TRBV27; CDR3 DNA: TGTGCCAGCAGTCCCCCCCCAGGGGGCACTGAAGCTTTCTTT; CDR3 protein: CASSPPPGGTEAFF
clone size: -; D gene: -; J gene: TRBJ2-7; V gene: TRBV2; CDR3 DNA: TGTGCCAGCACAACGGGACAACTCTTCTCCTACGAGCAGTACTTC; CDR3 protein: CASTTGQLFSYEQYF
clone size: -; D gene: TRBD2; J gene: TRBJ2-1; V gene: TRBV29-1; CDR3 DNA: TGCAGCGTTGTTGCGAGTCGGGTTTTAGCGGGGGGGCTGGATGAGCAGTTCTTC; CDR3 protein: CSVVASRVLAGGLDEQFF
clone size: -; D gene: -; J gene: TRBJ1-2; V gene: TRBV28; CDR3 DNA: TGTGCCAGCAGTATGTGGGGCGGCTATGGCTACACCTTC; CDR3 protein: CASSMWGGYGYTF
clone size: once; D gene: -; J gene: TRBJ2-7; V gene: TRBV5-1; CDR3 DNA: TGCGCCAGCAGGGGGACAACCTACGAGCAGTACTTC; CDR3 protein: CASRGTTYEQYF
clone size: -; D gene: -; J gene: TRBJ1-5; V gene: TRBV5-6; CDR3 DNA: TGTGCCAGCAGCTCCCAACAACAGCCCCAGCATTTT; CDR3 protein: CASSSQQQPQHF
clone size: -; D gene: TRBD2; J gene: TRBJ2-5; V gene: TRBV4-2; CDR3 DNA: TGTGCCAGCAGCCAAGAGGGGAGGCGGGGGGCCCGGGAGACCCAGTACTTC; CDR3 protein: CASSQEGRRGARETQYF
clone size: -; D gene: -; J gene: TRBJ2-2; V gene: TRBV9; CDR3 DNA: TGTGCCAGCAGCGTAGGGGCAGGGACAAACACCGGGGAGCTGTTTTTT; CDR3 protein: CASSVGAGTNTGELFF
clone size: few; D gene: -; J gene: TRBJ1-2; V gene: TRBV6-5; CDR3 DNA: TGTGCCAGCAGTTGGGGGGGAGGGGAGGGCTATGGCTACACCTTC; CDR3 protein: CASSWGGGEGYGYTF
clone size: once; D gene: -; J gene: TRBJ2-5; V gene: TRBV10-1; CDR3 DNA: TGCGCCAGCCGTGCTGCAGGGGAAGAGACCCAGTACTTC; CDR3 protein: CASRAAGEETQYF
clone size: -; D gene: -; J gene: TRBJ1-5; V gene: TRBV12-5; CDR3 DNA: TGTGCTAGTGGTTTGCCTCCCCCGCAGGGCAATCAGCCCCAGCATTTT; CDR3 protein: CASGLPPPQGNQPQHF
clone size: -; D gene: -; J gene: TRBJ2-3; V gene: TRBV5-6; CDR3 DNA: TGTGCCAGCAGCAAACAGATCACAACTTTCACAGATACGCAGTATTTT; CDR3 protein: CASSKQITTFTDTQYF
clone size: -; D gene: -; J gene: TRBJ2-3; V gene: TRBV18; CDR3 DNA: TGTGCCAGCTCACCTAACCAGACCGACAGAAAACCAGATACGCAGTATTTT; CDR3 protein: CASSPNQTDRKPDTQYF
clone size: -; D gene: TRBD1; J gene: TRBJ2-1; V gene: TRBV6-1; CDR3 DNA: TGTGCCAGCAGTGAGGTACCGGGACAGGGATACTACAATGAGCAGTTCTTC; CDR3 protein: CASSEVPGQGYYNEQFF
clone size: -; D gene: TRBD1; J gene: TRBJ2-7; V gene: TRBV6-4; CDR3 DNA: TGTGCCAGCAGTGTGACCGGGACAGGGGGCTACGAGCAGTACTTC; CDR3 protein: CASSVTGTGGYEQYF
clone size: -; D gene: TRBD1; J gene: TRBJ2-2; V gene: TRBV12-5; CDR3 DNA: TGTGCTAGTGGTTTGGTCCGAATTTACACGGACAGGGGGCCGGGCGGGGAGCTGTTTTTT; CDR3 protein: CASGLVRIYTDRGPGGELFF
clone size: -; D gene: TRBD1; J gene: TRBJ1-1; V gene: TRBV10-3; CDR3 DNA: TGTGCCCCACCGGGACAGGGGAAACACACTGAAGCTTTCTTT; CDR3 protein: CAPPGQGKHTEAFF
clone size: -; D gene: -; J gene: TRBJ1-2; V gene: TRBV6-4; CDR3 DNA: TGTGCCAGCAGCCCCCGACGCGGGTATGGCTACACCTTC; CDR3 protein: CASSPRRGYGYTF
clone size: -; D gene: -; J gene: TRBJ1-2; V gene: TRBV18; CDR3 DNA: TGTGCCAGCTCAGGGACATCTCGCACCTTTAACTATGGCTACACCTTC; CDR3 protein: CASSGTSRTFNYGYTF
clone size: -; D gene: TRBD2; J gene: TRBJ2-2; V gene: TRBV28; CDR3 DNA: TGTGCCAGCAGTTCCAGACTAGCGGGCAAATCCGGGGAGCTGTTTTTT; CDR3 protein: CASSSRLAGKSGELFF
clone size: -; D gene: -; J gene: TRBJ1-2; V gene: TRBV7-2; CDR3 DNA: TGTGCCAGTGGCGCAGGGGTGGACTATGGCTACACCTTC; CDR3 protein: CASGAGVDYGYTF
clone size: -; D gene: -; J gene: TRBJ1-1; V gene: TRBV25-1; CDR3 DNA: TGTGCCAGCAGTGGAACTAACACTGAAGCTTTCTTT; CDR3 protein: CASSGTNTEAFF
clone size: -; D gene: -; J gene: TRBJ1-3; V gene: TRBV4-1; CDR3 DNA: TGCGCCAGCAGCCAAACGCCGACGGGCTCTGGAAACACCATATATTTT; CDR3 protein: CASSQTPTGSGNTIYF
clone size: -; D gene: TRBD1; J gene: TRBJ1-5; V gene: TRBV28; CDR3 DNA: TGTGCCAGCAACAATCGACAGGGGGCTTCACCGGAAAATCAGCCCCAGCATTTT; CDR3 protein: CASNNRQGASPENQPQHF
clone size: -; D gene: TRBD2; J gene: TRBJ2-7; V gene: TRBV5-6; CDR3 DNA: TGTGCCAGCAGCTTCTTTTCGGGGGGGAGAAGCGTTTACGAGCAGTACTTC; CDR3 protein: CASSFFSGGRSVYEQYF
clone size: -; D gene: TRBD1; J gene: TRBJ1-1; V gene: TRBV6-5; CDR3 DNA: TGTGTCTCACAGGGGACCATGAACACTGAAGCTTTCTTT; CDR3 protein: CVSQGTMNTEAFF
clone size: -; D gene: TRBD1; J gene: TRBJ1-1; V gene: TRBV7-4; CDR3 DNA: TGTGCCAGCAGCACCTGCACTACAGGGGGCGCATGTCCGAACACTGAAGCTTTCTTT; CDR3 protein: CASSTCTTGGACPNTEAFF
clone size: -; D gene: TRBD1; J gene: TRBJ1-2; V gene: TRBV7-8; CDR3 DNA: TGTGCCAGCAGCTTAGAAGACAGGGAGTCTAACTATGGCTACACCTTC; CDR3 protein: CASSLEDRESNYGYTF
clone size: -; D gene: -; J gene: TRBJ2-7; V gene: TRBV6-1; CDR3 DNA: TGTGCCAGCAGTGGTGAGGTACAATCCGTCTACGAGCAGTACTTC; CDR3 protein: CASSGEVQSVYEQYF
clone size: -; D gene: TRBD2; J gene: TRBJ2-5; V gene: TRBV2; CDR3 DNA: TGTGCCAGCAGGGACCTGGGACTAGCTCAATTTCAAGTAGGGGAGACCCAGTACTTC; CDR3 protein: CASRDLGLAQFQVGETQYF
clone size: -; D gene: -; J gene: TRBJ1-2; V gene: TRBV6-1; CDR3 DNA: TGTGCCAGCAGGAAAGGGGGTTACTATGGCTACACCTTC; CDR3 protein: CASRKGGYYGYTF
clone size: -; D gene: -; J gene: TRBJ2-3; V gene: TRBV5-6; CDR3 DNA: TGTGCCAGCAGCTTCGGAGCTCCTTTCACAGATACGCAGTATTTT; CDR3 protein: CASSFGAPFTDTQYF
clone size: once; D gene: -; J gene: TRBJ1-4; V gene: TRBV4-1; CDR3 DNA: TGCGCCAGCAGCCAGAGGTACGGAGAAAACTGTAATGAAAAACTGTTTTTT; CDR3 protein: CASSQRYGENCNEKLFF
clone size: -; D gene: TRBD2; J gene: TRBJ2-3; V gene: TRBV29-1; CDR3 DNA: TGCAGCGTCCTTAGCGGGGTGCACACAGATACGCAGTATTTT; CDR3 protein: CSVLSGVHTDTQYF
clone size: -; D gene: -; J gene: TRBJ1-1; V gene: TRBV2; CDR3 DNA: TGTGCCAGCAACGGGGTTGCTGAAGCTTTCTTT; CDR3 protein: CASNGVAEAFF
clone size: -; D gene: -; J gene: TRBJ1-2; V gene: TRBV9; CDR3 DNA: TGTGCCAGCAGCGTAGCTACGGACAGTATCCATGGCTACACCTTC; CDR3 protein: CASSVATDSIHGYTF
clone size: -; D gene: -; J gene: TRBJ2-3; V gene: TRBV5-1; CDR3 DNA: TGCGCCAGCAGCCCGAGCACAGATACGCAGTATTTT; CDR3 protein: CASSPSTDTQYF
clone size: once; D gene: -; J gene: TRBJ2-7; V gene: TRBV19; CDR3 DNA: TGTGCCAGCCGGACAGGGAGGGGATCCGACAACTACGAGCAGTACTTC; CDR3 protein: CASRTGRGSDNYEQYF
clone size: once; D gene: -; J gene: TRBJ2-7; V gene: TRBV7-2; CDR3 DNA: TGTGCCAGCAGCCCCGACGAGCAGTACTTC; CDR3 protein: CASSPDEQYF
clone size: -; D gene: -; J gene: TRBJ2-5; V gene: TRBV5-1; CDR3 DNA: TGCGCCAGCAGCGTCAGGGATCCCAAGAAGACCCAGTACTTC; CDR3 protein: CASSVRDPKKTQYF
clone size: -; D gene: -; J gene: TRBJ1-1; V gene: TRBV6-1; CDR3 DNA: TGTGCCAGCAGTGAAGCGCAAGCACCAAACAGGGACGGCACTGAAGCTTTCTTT; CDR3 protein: CASSEAQAPNRDGTEAFF
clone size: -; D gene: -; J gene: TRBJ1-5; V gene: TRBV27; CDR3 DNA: TGTGCCAGCAGTTTAGTGGCATCGAGGGGCAATCAGCCCCAGCATTTT; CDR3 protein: CASSLVASRGNQPQHF
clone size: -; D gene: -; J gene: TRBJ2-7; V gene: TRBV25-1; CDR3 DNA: TGTGCCAGCAGTGACTGGACAGCCTCCTACGAGCAGTACTTC; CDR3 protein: CASSDWTASYEQYF
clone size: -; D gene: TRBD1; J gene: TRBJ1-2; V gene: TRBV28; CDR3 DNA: TGTGCCAGCAGCACGGACAGGGTGAAGGGCTACACCTTC; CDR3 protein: CASSTDRVKGYTF
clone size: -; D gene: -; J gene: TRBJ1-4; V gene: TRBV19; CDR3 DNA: TGTGCCAGTAGCCCGGGGGACCTTACTAATGAAAAACTGTTTTTT; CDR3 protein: CASSPGDLTNEKLFF